A selection of T cell receptor beta chains follows, all from one sample in a study of response to subunit inactivated influenza vaccine. Each CDR3 protein is one row after TCRdb ran MiXCR on the RT-PCR reads. The profile covers over 450,000 distinct CDR3 sequences, with roughly 13% appearing a single time and roughly 13% taken by the ten largest. Sequenced material: PBMCs from blood, taken 45 days after vaccination. The receptor source for this set is a man aged 50 to 60 who received an inactivated influenza vaccine. Both conserved end residues are part of each CDR3. D genes are given only for firm matches. Clone size appears in some rows only: once, few, many, or a class for an expanded clone.

clone_size d_call j_call v_call cdr3_nt cdr3_aa
- - TRBJ1-1 TRBV7-2 TGTGCCAGCAGCTTAGGCTCGGGGTTAGACACTGAAGCTTTCTTT CASSLGSGLDTEAFF
many - TRBJ2-5 TRBV6-5 TGTGCCAGCAGTTATAATCTGGGCCACCAAGAGACCCAGTACTTC CASSYNLGHQETQYF
few - TRBJ2-2 TRBV5-5 TGTGCCAGCAGCCCCGCCCCGGGAGTGAACACCGGGGAGCTGTTTTTT CASSPAPGVNTGELFF
- TRBD2 TRBJ2-3 TRBV29-1 TGCAGCGTTGGTTTAGCGGGGGGGTCGGATACGCAGTATTTT CSVGLAGGSDTQYF
few TRBD2 TRBJ2-3 TRBV7-2 TGTGCCAGCAGCTTAGCTTTGCGGGGGGCAGATACGCAGTATTTT CASSLALRGADTQYF
- TRBD2 TRBJ2-2 TRBV30 TGTGCCTGGAGTGTTTTAGCGGGAGGGTACGGGGAGCTGTTTTTT CAWSVLAGGYGELFF
- - TRBJ2-5 TRBV5-8 TGTGCCAGCAGCCGGCCCGGGAATTTAGAGACCCAGTACTTC CASSRPGNLETQYF
- TRBD1 TRBJ2-1 TRBV7-9 TGTGCTTATACAGGGGGCCTCTACAATGAGCAGTTCTTC CAYTGGLYNEQFF
many TRBD1 TRBJ2-6 TRBV11-1 TGTGCCAGCAGCTCTTACCGGGACAGGGGAGAATCTGGGGCCAACGTCCTGACTTTC CASSSYRDRGESGANVLTF
few TRBD1 TRBJ2-1 TRBV28 TGTGCCAGCAGCCCGGACAGGGTAGCCTACAATGAGCAGTTCTTC CASSPDRVAYNEQFF